This TCR beta chain was found in a study of T-cell memory formation after mild COVID-19 (dated by TCRdb to 2020 to 2023). The study in broad terms: TCR sequence clusters from the two donors were found to be largely donor specific. The cohort was made up of two young adult volunteers, one female and one male, who were previously healthy. T-cell clones expanding and contracting after mild COVID-19 in a couple of donors were tracked by longitudinal TCRalpha and TCRbeta repertoire sequencing. What the work shows at the level of the full study, not this receptor alone: Only a couple of mild cases were covered in the study, and larger cohorts including severe cases with pre-infection samples were considered necessary. Whether the second-wave clones peaking on day 37 were SARS-CoV-2 specific was not confirmed. Contracting CD4+ clones were located mainly in the CM and EM memory subsets, whereas CD8+ clones were found to be enriched in EMRA. Some responding clones were found in pre-infection memory, which suggests that pre-existing cross-reactive memory T cells took part in the SARS-CoV-2 response. Clones contracting from day 15 to 85 had balanced CD4/CD8 phenotypes, while a second wave expanding from day 15 to 37 was biased towards CD4+.

This clonotype showed up many times. This clone's antigen is unknown. Base qualities are missing; no much larger clone stands one base away. V is cut by 0 bases and J by 2 bases, and the space between the germline ends is 10 bases. From the cysteine through the phenylalanine, the CDR3 covers 15 amino acids. The read is trimmed to its CDR3 DNA, 45 bases read in frame from base 1. According to the germline V gene, CDR1 reads SGHNT and CDR2 reads YENEEA. Sequencing was performed on an Illumina NovaSeq 6000. TCRalpha and TCRbeta cDNA libraries were built by 5'RACE with constant-segment primers, adding sample barcodes and unique molecular identifiers. RNA was extracted from every sample with Trizol reagent. Amplification of the libraries took two PCR steps, and the second step added a second sample barcode plus Illumina TruSeq adapters. Libraries were sequenced on an Illumina NovaSeq with 2 x 150 bp paired-end reads. Per the authors' processing: The reads were demultiplexed and collapsed into UMI-guided consensus sequences using migec v1.2.7. With mixcr v2.1.11, UMI consensuses were aligned to TRA and TRB V and J templates and assembled into clonotypes. Expanded or contracted clonotypes were those called significant by both edgeR and NoisET, with noise models trained on biological replicates. edgeR calls used a false discovery rate-adjusted p below 0.01 and a log2 fold-change threshold of 1. As an exploratory analysis of dynamics, PCA with hierarchical clustering was applied to max-normalized trajectories of the 1000 most abundant clonotypes. Each responding clone was given a CD4 or CD8 phenotype based on the CD4+ and CD8+ repertoires, which had been sequenced separately. The public reads were run again by TCRdb, first through fastp at Q25 and then through MiXCR, and only productive beta chains were kept. Every entry covers one CDR3 protein and lists the most common genes and DNA from its rows. Here the V and J calls rest on TCRdb's processing, not on the authors' analysis. The sample table lists more than 55,000 distinct CDR3 sequences, 9% to 9.5% of them with a count of one. The leading ten clones occupy approximately 1.2% of the sample.

PBMCs were isolated by Ficoll-Paque density gradient centrifugation. In this chain, TRBV11-3 is recombined with TRBJ2-5; there is no confident call for the D gene. Material: PBMCs or a T cell subset sorted from them (not recorded which). The receptor's source is a man in his late teens or twenties who had mild COVID-19 (a few samples of this study predate the infection). The sample titles of this study are shuffled in the database, so cell type and time point are left out; the donor was told from shared clones. Read as DNA, the sequence is TGTGCCAGCAGCTTAGATCTCGCTAAGCAAGAGACCCAGTACTTC. It translates to CASSLDLAKQETQYF.